This T cell receptor beta chain derives from a study of cytomegalovirus exposure and HLA in healthy donors (dated by TCRdb to the late 2010s). With regard to the full study: An earlier analysis of several hundred of the donors reported approximately 300 Gb of sequence data and roughly 120 million unique TCR beta sequences obtained from about 180 million T cells. About 300 gigabases of sequencing data and 78 million or so unique TCR sequences were included in an early release covering around 650 HLA-typed donors. Of the roughly 400 genotyped donors, 81% fell in the genetic ancestry cluster associated with self-reported Caucasian donors. The study aimed to test whether cataloging public T cell receptors could reveal signatures of past pathogen exposure. Using immunosequencing, the study profiled T cell repertoires from approximately 700 subjects and related those repertoires to cytomegalovirus serostatus. A separate validation cohort of 90 to 150 different subjects was used in addition to the approximately 610-subject first cohort. The study combined high-throughput TCR immunosequencing, statistical association of individual TCRs with disease status, and machine learning to predict cytomegalovirus infection status. A later analysis re-examined previously published TCR beta repertoires from hundreds of donors and added high-resolution HLA genotyping to investigate patterns of TCR occurrence. The later analysis used no new phenotypic data to find candidate immune exposures, relying instead on TCR beta sequences and their occurrence across donors. In an earlier analysis of a few hundred of the donors, high-throughput TCR beta sequencing was used to judge whether each TCR beta V gene segment behaved as functional or pseudogenic. Donor age, sex, ethnicity and CMV serostatus were collected together with the repertoire data. In a later genetic analysis, genome-wide SNP genotypes for about 55% of the roughly 670 donors were used, and that subset was treated as a discovery cohort. Every discovery cohort repertoire had been produced on one sequencing platform. Both class I and class II loci were covered by HLA typing, at four-digit resolution. Typing coverage varied by locus: roughly 620-640 donors for A, B, C, DRB1 and DQB1; approximately 520 for DQA1; over 600 for DPA1; some 470 for DPB1. Four or five DR-DQ haplotypes were treated as single units for association and clustering because of strong linkage in the cohort. On average, roughly 240,000 unique TCR beta nucleotide sequences were sequenced per donor among a few hundred genotyped donors of the cohort, with about 17% of those sequences being non-productive. Study-wide findings and limitations: In both the original and validation cohorts, the classifier was reported to diagnose cytomegalovirus status with high specificity and sensitivity. Linkage disequilibrium might explain the correlated functional status among segregating V segments, but an unknown experimental factor could not be ruled out. A later genetic analysis associated a missense DCLRE1C variant with V-gene and J-gene trimming of TCR beta chains, and an independent cohort replicated the association. In vitro tests confirmed that three of the cytomegalovirus-associated TCR beta chains recognize cytomegalovirus antigens. When HLA alleles, especially DR and DQ, strongly co-occurred, TCR associations were difficult to assign to individual alleles. According to a later analysis, parvovirus B19, influenza, CMV and Epstein-Barr virus appeared linked to several top co-occurrence clusters. In a later genetic analysis, fewer N-insertions in productive TCRs were reported among donors in an Asian-associated ancestry cluster than the 666-donor mean. Sequencing depth was assumed to be roughly uniform across donors in the presence/absence analyses, though that assumption may not hold. The study listed 150 to 200 TCR beta chains as associated with cytomegalovirus. According to the authors, the approach could potentially be generalized to other disease states and immunological phenotypes. Most TCR sequences were seen in very few donors, while some public TCRs were found in many individuals. A later analysis found that TCR association rates varied across HLA loci, with DRB1 alleles showing the most associated TCRs and HLA-C alleles the fewest. HLA typing was unavailable for some donors at each locus, so association tests used only the typed subset. An earlier analysis of approximately 530 of the donors showed that most TCR beta V segments appeared in productive rearrangements either about 87% or about 30% of the time, which broadly matched IMGT annotations. In a later analysis, most CMV-associated TCR beta chains were found to appear HLA-restricted, with HLA associations seemingly driven largely by CMV exposure. Specific HLA alleles were associated with 15,000 to 20,000 TCR beta sequences at a false discovery rate of 0.05 in a later analysis. A group of highly shared sequence variants was considered likely to be a technical artifact of the sequencing pipeline. The earlier analysis of some 560 of the donors excluded some 15 rarely observed V segments, including chromosome 9 orphons, because counts were too low. Compared with equally common non-associated chains, HLA-associated TCR beta chains in a later analysis were more clonally expanded and had lower generation probabilities. A further reported finding was that TCR beta sequences accurately predicted the HLA-A and HLA-B alleles for most subjects in the first cohort. CMV serostatus was the only immune exposure information available for the cohort. In this cohort, only TCR beta chains were sequenced, and detectable features were limited by the absence of alpha or paired-chain data.

Details on this clone: What this receptor recognizes is not known. The input lacks base qualities; no much larger clone sits a single base away.

The method was the immunoSEQ multiplex PCR assay. For the multiplex PCR, a mixture combining 60 forward primers for TCR Vbeta segments and 13 reverse primers for TCR Jbeta segments was used. A multiplex PCR assay on genomic DNA amplified the CDR3 region of rearranged TCR beta genes. The amplified TCR beta libraries were sequenced on the Illumina HiSeq System as 87-base-pair reads. Per the authors' processing: A later analysis tallied around 80 million unique TCR beta chains across the 666 repertoires, and around 10 million of those chains were shared by two or more donors. A nearest-neighbor algorithm error-corrected the raw reads and collapsed the reads into unique sequences, merging closely related sequences to remove PCR and sequencing errors. CDR3 sequences were aligned to IMGT reference sequences to assign V, D and J gene segments. For a sequence to be retained, a match of at least six nucleotides to both a V gene segment and a J gene segment was required. A rearrangement was called productive if the CDR3 had no stop codons and remained in frame with V and J, and every other rearrangement was called non-productive. Following IMGT convention, CDR3 was defined as the stretch from the second conserved V-encoded cysteine up to the conserved J-encoded phenylalanine. The earlier analysis of about 610 of the donors excluded sequences that lacked an unambiguous match to a single V gene segment. In an earlier analysis of about 590 of the donors, a V segment was called functional when productive rearrangements were above 56.7%, and segregating when the standard deviation between donors exceeded 5%. A statistical classification framework was built to diagnose cytomegalovirus status from the catalog of TCR beta chain sequences. A later analysis assigned V and J genes by comparing TCR nucleotide sequences with IMGT/GENE-DB human TR gene sequences. In a later analysis, CDR3 sequences and most-parsimonious VDJ recombination scenarios were assigned using the TCRdist pipeline. A later analysis defined each TCR beta chain by its CDR3 amino acid sequence plus V-gene family, and excluded reads lacking a unique V-gene family. A later analysis removed 550 to 700 highly shared, low-generation-probability nucleotide sequences to deal with suspected cross-contamination and a sequencing artifact. In a later analysis, a clonal expansion index for each public chain was calculated from normalized within-repertoire ranks of inferred template counts. Generation probabilities in a later analysis came from a VDJ recombination model fitted to out-of-frame rearrangements, and those results were checked against IGoR. Hypergeometric tests were used in a later analysis to score TCR-TCR, TCR-HLA and TCR-CMV co-occurrence, with a repertoire-size bias correction applied to the TCR pairs. False discovery rates were estimated in a later analysis by permuting HLA or CMV assignments 20 times. In a later analysis, co-occurring TCRs were grouped with DBSCAN, and TCRdist sequence similarity was added when clustering was performed within HLA-allele-positive subsets. For co-occurrence clustering, repertoires with fewer than 30,000 or more than 120,000 public chains were excluded, along with roughly 5 repertoires with anomalous nucleotide sharing. Not all clones reach the TCRdb copy of this immuneACCESS table, which keeps in-frame sequences only. Checked studies attribute under half of the gap to unresolved V genes and leave the rest unexplained. That table furnishes V, J and clone size, whereas the DNA furnished D and trimming. The sample table shows over 200,000 clones, and approximately 70% are seen once. The ten largest clones represent 2.5% to 3% of the sample.

The cohort comprised hundreds of healthy bone marrow donors. At the time of sampling, all cohort members were nominally healthy, though unrecorded immune exposures were likely present. The donor tested CMV seropositive and was one of the 289 seropositive cohort members. A peripheral blood sample was provided by each donor, and peripheral blood mononuclear cells were used for TCR beta sequencing. Genomic DNA was extracted from the blood cell samples with the Qiagen DNeasy Blood Extraction Kit. Input material: PBMCs. The TCR sequence derives from a man aged 35-49 years in good health and CMV-seropositive.

The DNA sequence is TGTGCCAGCTCACCCAATCAGGGAACCCAAGAGACCCAGTACTTC. This yields the protein CASSPNQGTQETQYF. The chain links TRBV18 with TRBJ2-5; the best D guess is TRBD1, with 5 bases matching. The CDR3 measures 15 amino acids from cysteine to phenylalanine. CDR3 DNA only is kept here, 45 bases in frame from base 1. V gives up 3 bases and J gives up 1 base, and the segment between their germline ends measures 12 bases. The germline V gene encodes CDR1 KGHSH and CDR2 LQKENI.